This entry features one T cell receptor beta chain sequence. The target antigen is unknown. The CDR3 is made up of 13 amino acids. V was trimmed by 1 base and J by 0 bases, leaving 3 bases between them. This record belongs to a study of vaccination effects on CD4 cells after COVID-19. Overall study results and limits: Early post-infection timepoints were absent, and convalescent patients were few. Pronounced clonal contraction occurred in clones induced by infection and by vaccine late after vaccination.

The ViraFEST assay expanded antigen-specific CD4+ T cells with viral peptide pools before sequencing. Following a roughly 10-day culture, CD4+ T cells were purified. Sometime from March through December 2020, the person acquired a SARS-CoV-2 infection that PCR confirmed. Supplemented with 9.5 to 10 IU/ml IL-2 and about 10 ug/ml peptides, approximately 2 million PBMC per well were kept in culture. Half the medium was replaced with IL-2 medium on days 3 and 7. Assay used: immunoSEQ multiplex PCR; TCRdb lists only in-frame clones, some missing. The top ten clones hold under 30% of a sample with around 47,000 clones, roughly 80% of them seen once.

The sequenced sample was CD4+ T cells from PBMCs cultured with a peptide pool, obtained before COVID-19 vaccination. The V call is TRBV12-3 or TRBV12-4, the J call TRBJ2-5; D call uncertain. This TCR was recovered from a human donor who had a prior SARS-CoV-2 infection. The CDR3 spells CASSLGYQETQYF. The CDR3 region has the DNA TGTGCCAGCAGTTTAGGCTACCAAGAGACCCAGTACTTC.